Shown below are 8 T cell receptor beta chains from a single sample sequenced in a study of cytomegalovirus exposure and HLA in healthy donors. It was with 60 Vbeta and 13 Jbeta primers that the PCR ran. TCRdb's table, derived via immunoSEQ multiplex PCR, lists solely in-frame clones and lacks some. The table records about 160,000 clones, around 83% of them present only once. Sequencing input: PBMCs. Receptors originate from a male donor in good health and CMV-seropositive.

DNA for the CDR3: TGTGCCAGTAGTAACCTTCAAGGACAGGGCGAACTGAGGGCTTTCTTT. It yields the protein CASSNLQGQGELRAFF. The V and J genes are TRBV19 and TRBJ1-1; 8 nucleotides match TRBD1. The CDR3 is 16 residues long. With 4 bases clipped from V and 11 bases from J, the junction kept 18 bases outside the gene matches. Per the germline V gene, CDR1 is LNHDA and CDR2 is SQIVND (reference sequence). Full variable domain (missing parts from reference TRBV19 and TRBJ1-1): DGGITQSPKYLFRKEGQNVTLSCEQNLNHDAMYWYRQDPGQGLRLIYYSQIVNDFQKGDIAEGYSVSREKKESFPLTVTSAQKNPTAFYLCASSNLQGQGELRAFFGQGTRLTVV.

Concerning this clone: The junction does not match germline at one end; this may be a read error. J is TRBJ2-4 and V is TRBV7-8; TRBD2 is a possible D gene (6 bases). Germline loops: CDR1 SGHVS, CDR2 FQNEAQ. This CDR3 has 21 residues. CDR3 coding DNA: TGTGCCAGCAGTACCGGGAGTAAAGGGGCCTCTTCCTCCGGAGCCAAAAACAGTCAGTACTTC. Amino acids: CASSTGSKGASSSGAKNSQYF. Complete variable domain (other parts from reference TRBV7-8 and TRBJ2-4): GAGVSQSPRYKVAKRGQDVALRCDPISGHVSLFWYQQALGQGPEFLTYFQNEAQLDKSGLPSDRFFAERPEGSVSTLKIQRTQQEDSAVYLCASSTGSKGASSSGAKNSQYFGAGTRLSVL.

V is TRBV6-5 and J is TRBJ1-2; TRBD1 aligns across 9 bases. CDR1 is MNHEY, CDR2 SVGAGI, per germline. Trimming cost V 11 bases and J 6 bases; bases outside gene matches: 7. The CDR3 consists of 12 residues. CDR3 loop: CAGLTGGDGYTF. The CDR3 bases are TGTGCCGGTCTTACAGGGGGCGATGGCTACACCTTC.

CDR3: CASSQPGGMSYEQYF. The CDR3 DNA follows: TGTGCCAGCAGTCAACCCGGAGGAATGTCTTACGAGCAGTACTTC. This chain connects TRBV25-1 to TRBJ2-7; D possibly corresponds to TRBD2 (5 bases). This CDR3 spans 15 amino acids. V was pared by 5 bases and J by 4 bases, with 18 bases between. The V gene's germline CDR1 is MGHDK and CDR2 SYGVNS.

The V gene is TRBV6-5, the J gene TRBJ1-1; no clear D gene. Trimming pared 7 bases from V and 1 base from J, leaving 10 bases between. Germline lookup yields CDR1 MNHEY and CDR2 SVGAGI. The CDR3 length is 13 residues. CDR3 in amino acids: CASTINTNTEAFF. In nucleotides, the CDR3 is TGTGCCAGCACAATCAACACGAACACTGAAGCTTTCTTT.

In its sample, this clone was seen a few times. The gene calls are TRBV7-9 and TRBJ1-2; D unclear. This CDR3 spans 13 amino acids. Trimming pared 2 bases from V and 8 bases from J, leaving 12 bases between. From germline, CDR1 is SEHNR and CDR2 FQNEAQ (reference sequence). Here the CDR3 reads CASSLIAARGYTF. The CDR3 DNA reads as TGTGCCAGCAGCTTAATAGCAGCACGCGGCTACACCTTC.

The chain employs TRBV15 and TRBJ1-5; 7 positions match TRBD1. V lost 6 bases to trimming and J lost 4 bases; unmatched junction nucleotides: 6. This CDR3 comprises 14 residues. Germline V gene sequence: CDR1 LNHNV, CDR2 YYDKDF (reference sequence). The CDR3: CATSTGQVNQPQHF. The CDR3 DNA reads as TGTGCCACCAGTACCGGACAGGTTAATCAGCCCCAGCATTTT.

This clone has just one count. DNA for the CDR3: TGTGCCAGCAGTTTATACCCGAGCTCCTACGAGCAGTACTTC. Its protein is CASSLYPSSYEQYF. The V gene is TRBV27, the J gene TRBJ2-7; D ambiguous. Looked up from germline, CDR1 is MNHEY and CDR2 is SMNVEV (reference sequence). The CDR3 has 14 amino acids. The V gene lost 1 base and the J gene lost 0 bases, with 7 bases spanning the gap.